What follows describes a single TCR beta chain. As processed by the authors: Estimated nucleated cell counts came from reference gene primer amplification. Data came from immunoSEQ multiplex PCR; TCRdb stores just in-frame clones and leaves some out. V, J and clone size were drawn from that table, and D and trimming were deduced from the DNA. The table includes 200,000 or so clones, around three quarters detected once. The sample is drawn from a study of blood T cell repertoires in COVID-19. Study-level background: Sites across the United States, Italy and Spain contributed samples from acute and convalescent COVID-19. The analysed material was cDNA or gDNA that came from T cells, B-cell-depleted T cells, or PBMCs.

The CDR3 runs to 15 residues. Germline loops: CDR1 MDHEN, CDR2 SYDVKM. Trimming pared 3 bases from V and 0 bases from J, leaving 9 bases between. The rearrangement links TRBV28 to TRBJ2-1; tentatively, D is TRBD1 (6 bases). Sequenced sample: peripheral blood. This receptor was identified in a man between 60 and 75 years old with active or convalescent COVID-19. The CDR3 region has the DNA TGTGCCAGCAGTTTTACAGGGAGCTCCTACAATGAGCAGTTCTTC. Its translation is CASSFTGSSYNEQFF.